The rows below give T cell receptor beta chains drawn from one sample of a study of long-term antiretroviral therapy in people with HIV. TCRdb's table, derived via immunoSEQ multiplex PCR, lists solely in-frame clones and lacks some. The table records more than 11,000 clones, 70% to 85% of them present only once. Specimen: unsorted PBMCs, collected 0.4 years after starting antiretroviral therapy. All receptors come from a man between 25 and 39 years old with HIV. The CDR3 runs from the conserved cysteine through the conserved F or W. The order of the fields is V gene, J gene, D gene, clone size, CDR3 protein, CDR3 DNA. A D gene is named only where the DNA matches it firmly. A row's size may be missing; if present it is once, few, many or a size class.

v_gene: TRBV19
j_gene: TRBJ2-1
d_gene: -
abundance: -
CDR3aa: CASKIGVSSYNEQFF
CDR3nt: TGTGCCAGTAAGATCGGGGTAAGCTCCTACAATGAGCAGTTCTTC

v_gene: TRBV29-1
j_gene: TRBJ1-4
d_gene: TRBD1
abundance: -
CDR3aa: CSVPQGAANEKLFF
CDR3nt: TGCAGCGTGCCACAGGGGGCAGCTAATGAAAAACTGTTTTTT

v_gene: TRBV18
j_gene: TRBJ2-7
d_gene: TRBD1
abundance: -
CDR3aa: CASSPRTGRGSYEQYF
CDR3nt: TGTGCCAGCTCACCTCGGACAGGGAGAGGCTCCTACGAGCAGTACTTC

v_gene: TRBV2
j_gene: TRBJ2-3
d_gene: -
abundance: -
CDR3aa: CASSEEVLVARFF
CDR3nt: TGTGCCAGCAGTGAAGAGGTACTAGTTGCTCGATTCTTT

v_gene: TRBV11-2
j_gene: TRBJ2-1
d_gene: -
abundance: -
CDR3aa: CASSVVEQFF
CDR3nt: TGTGCCAGCAGTGTGGTTGAGCAGTTCTTC

v_gene: TRBV7-2
j_gene: TRBJ1-1
d_gene: -
abundance: once
CDR3aa: CASSFNIRVNTEAFF
CDR3nt: TGTGCCAGCAGCTTCAATATAAGGGTGAACACTGAAGCTTTCTTT

v_gene: TRBV6-5
j_gene: TRBJ1-3
d_gene: -
abundance: -
CDR3aa: CASSYQGPGNTIYF
CDR3nt: TGTGCCAGCAGTTACCAGGGACCTGGAAACACCATATATTTT

v_gene: TRBV4-1
j_gene: TRBJ2-7
d_gene: -
abundance: -
CDR3aa: CASSQGSGAYEQYF
CDR3nt: TGCGCCAGCAGCCAAGGGAGTGGGGCCTACGAGCAGTACTTC

v_gene: TRBV18
j_gene: TRBJ2-6
d_gene: -
abundance: -
CDR3aa: CASAITGSGANVLTF
CDR3nt: TGTGCCAGCGCAATAACAGGGTCTGGGGCCAACGTCCTGACTTTC

v_gene: TRBV5-5
j_gene: TRBJ1-2
d_gene: TRBD1
abundance: -
CDR3aa: CASSWGGTGGYRGYTF
CDR3nt: TGTGCCAGCAGCTGGGGCGGGACAGGGGGCTATAGAGGCTACACCTTC

v_gene: TRBV18
j_gene: TRBJ2-7
d_gene: -
abundance: -
CDR3aa: CASSPVPLSYEQYF
CDR3nt: TGTGCCAGCTCACCTGTGCCGCTGTCCTACGAGCAGTACTTC

v_gene: TRBV30
j_gene: TRBJ1-3
d_gene: -
abundance: few
CDR3aa: CAWGDIGHTIYF
CDR3nt: TGTGCCTGGGGAGACATAGGTCACACCATATATTTT

v_gene: TRBV5-6
j_gene: TRBJ2-7
d_gene: TRBD2
abundance: -
CDR3aa: CASSLGAGGPYEQYF
CDR3nt: TGTGCCAGCAGCTTGGGAGCGGGAGGGCCTTACGAGCAGTACTTC

v_gene: TRBV6-5
j_gene: TRBJ2-1
d_gene: -
abundance: -
CDR3aa: CASSYKENNEQFF
CDR3nt: TGTGCCAGCAGTTATAAGGAGAACAATGAGCAGTTCTTC

v_gene: TRBV28
j_gene: TRBJ1-2
d_gene: -
abundance: -
CDR3aa: CASSLIDGGYTF
CDR3nt: TGTGCCAGCAGTTTAATAGACGGGGGCTACACCTTC

v_gene: TRBV2
j_gene: TRBJ1-2
d_gene: -
abundance: -
CDR3aa: CASSEFSSQEDYGYTF
CDR3nt: TGTGCCAGCAGTGAATTTTCCTCACAGGAGGACTATGGCTACACCTTC

v_gene: TRBV7-2
j_gene: TRBJ1-5
d_gene: TRBD1
abundance: -
CDR3aa: CASSPQGGSNQPQHF
CDR3nt: TGTGCCAGCAGCCCACAGGGGGGAAGCAATCAGCCCCAGCATTTT

v_gene: TRBV28
j_gene: TRBJ1-2
d_gene: -
abundance: -
CDR3aa: CASSPGYYGYTF
CDR3nt: TGTGCCAGCAGTCCAGGGTACTATGGCTACACCTTC

v_gene: TRBV11-3
j_gene: TRBJ2-7
d_gene: -
abundance: -
CDR3aa: CASSLGGTGLPYEQYF
CDR3nt: TGTGCCAGCAGCTTGGGGGGGACAGGACTCCCCTACGAGCAGTACTTC

v_gene: TRBV19
j_gene: TRBJ1-5
d_gene: -
abundance: once
CDR3aa: CASSIPQSPYSNQPQHF
CDR3nt: TGTGCCAGTAGTATCCCACAGTCTCCATATAGCAATCAGCCCCAGCATTTT

v_gene: TRBV7-2
j_gene: TRBJ2-6
d_gene: TRBD1
abundance: -
CDR3aa: CASSHQGASGANVLTF
CDR3nt: TGTGCCAGCAGCCATCAGGGGGCTTCAGGGGCCAACGTCCTGACTTTC

v_gene: TRBV6-5
j_gene: TRBJ2-5
d_gene: -
abundance: -
CDR3aa: CASSYSRSDQETQYF
CDR3nt: TGTGCCAGCAGTTACTCGAGATCGGACCAAGAGACCCAGTACTTC

v_gene: TRBV13
j_gene: TRBJ1-2
d_gene: -
abundance: -
CDR3aa: CASSLGATFGASGYTF
CDR3nt: TGTGCCAGCAGCTTAGGGGCAACATTTGGGGCTAGTGGCTACACCTTC